This T cell receptor beta chain was identified in a study of T cell responses to AZD1222 COVID-19 vaccine. Trimming took off 0 bases at V and 3 bases at J, with 10 bases between the two ends. Per germline, CDR1 LGHNA and CDR2 YNFKEQ. This CDR3 comprises 15 residues. As for this clone: Its specificity is not known.

Measured with immunoSEQ multiplex PCR; TCRdb has only the in-frame clones, and not every one. The top ten hold 20% to 30% of the sample, which has 70,000 or so clones, 75% to 90% seen once. General study results and limits: A reported finding is that nearly half of spike-specific TCRs target unmutated variant regions.

This sample comprised peripheral blood, obtained 28 days after the second AZD1222 dose. This sequence originates from an adult who received the AZD1222 COVID-19 vaccine. The chain uses TRBV4-2 and TRBJ2-3; a possible D gene is TRBD2 (6 bases). The CDR3 DNA reads as TGTGCCAGCAGCCAAGATGCAGGGACTACAGATACGCAGTATTTT. As protein: CASSQDAGTTDTQYF.